A single sample gave rise to the 11 T cell receptor beta chains below, sequenced in a study of shared clonotypes between healthy human individuals. Profiled with immunoSEQ multiplex PCR; TCRdb holds only in-frame clones, not every one. The profile shows 600,000 or so clones, 95% to 98% of them singletons. Terminally differentiated effector memory CD45RA+ cells were excluded from the naive CD8 cells, which were CD45RO-negative and positively selected for CCR7. The sample was naive CD8+ T cells sorted from blood. Source of these receptors: a man aged 25-45 years in good health.

The rearrangement links TRBV10-3 to TRBJ2-7; D remains ambiguous. Looked up from germline, CDR1 is ENHRY and CDR2 is SYGVKD. V was cut by 2 bases and J by 2 bases, with 10 bases left in between. There are 14 residues in the CDR3. In DNA, the CDR3 is TGTGCCATCAGTGAGATCCAAACAACCTACGAGCAGTACTTC. Its protein is CAISEIQTTYEQYF.

The chain joins TRBV27 to TRBJ2-7; D is unclear. Trimming removed 6 bases at V and 3 bases at J, with 12 bases between. Per the germline V gene, CDR1 is MNHEY and CDR2 is SMNVEV (reference sequence). The CDR3 sequence is 13 residues long. The CDR3 DNA is TGTGCCAGCAGCCTCCCGGACGGCTACGAGCAGTACTTC. Its translation is CASSLPDGYEQYF.

This sequence joins TRBV25-1 and TRBJ2-3; possibly TRBD1 for D (7 bases). V was clipped by 4 bases and J by 9 bases, with 14 bases between them. CDR1 is MGHDK and CDR2 is SYGVNS in the germline V gene. The CDR3 sequence is 13 residues long. The CDR3 DNA is TGTGCCAGCAGTGCCGAGGGGGCGGGGACGCAGTATTTT. Protein sequence: CASSAEGAGTQYF.

This chain links TRBV7-9 with TRBJ2-2; either TRBD1 or TRBD2 may supply D (5 bases each). Germline V CDR1 and CDR2: SEHNR, FQNEAQ (reference sequence). V dropped 4 bases and J dropped 5 bases, with 14 bases sitting between them. CDR3 length: 15 residues. The CDR3 coding sequence is TGTGCCAGCAGCTCAACCGTGAGGGGTACCGGGGAGCTGTTTTTT. Residues: CASSSTVRGTGELFF. The whole variable domain, filled in from reference TRBV7-9 and TRBJ2-2, reads DTGVSQNPRHKITKRGQNVTFRCDPISEHNRLYWYRQTLGQGPEFLTYFQNEAQLEKSRLLSDRFSAERPKGSFSTLEIQRTEQGDSAMYLCASSSTVRGTGELFFGEGSRLTVL.

V usage is TRBV6-1 and J usage is TRBJ2-7; possibly TRBD1 for D (5 bases). The CDR3 runs 12 residues. Deletions cut 1 base from V and 7 bases from J, with 8 bases between. In germline, CDR1 is MNHNS, CDR2 SASEGT. CDR3 coding DNA: TGTGCCAGCAGTGAAGAGGGGTGGGAGCAGTACTTC. As protein: CASSEEGWEQYF.

The chain uses TRBV27 and TRBJ2-1, with TRBD2 identical over 11 bases. The CDR3 consists of 14 residues. The trim removed 10 bases at V and 3 bases at J, leaving 5 bases unmatched. Germline assignment: CDR1 MNHEY and CDR2 SMNVEV (reference sequence). This CDR3 is CATTSGSYYNEQFF. The CDR3, as DNA: TGTGCCACCACTAGCGGGAGTTACTACAATGAGCAGTTCTTC.

The chain uses TRBV2 and TRBJ2-7, with a possible D match to TRBD2 (5 bases). Deletions cut 2 bases from V and 2 bases from J, with 13 bases between. The CDR3 length is 15 residues. Germline V gene lookup returns CDR1 SNHLY and CDR2 FYNNEI. The CDR3 nucleotides are TGTGCCAGCAGTGAATGGAACGGGGAAGCCTACGAGCAGTACTTC. Amino acid sequence: CASSEWNGEAYEQYF.

This sequence joins TRBV7-9 and TRBJ1-5, with D perhaps matching TRBD1 (6 bases). The CDR3 runs to 15 residues. Trimming took 10 bases from V and 1 from J, leaving 17 bases between them. Germline assignment: CDR1 SEHNR and CDR2 FQNEAQ (reference sequence). The CDR3: CATQSGTGSNQPQHF. The CDR3 region has the DNA TGTGCCACCCAGAGTGGAACAGGGAGCAATCAGCCCCAGCATTTT.

V and J are TRBV10-2 and TRBJ2-5; D is possibly TRBD1 or TRBD2 (5 bases each). The CDR3 sequence is 13 residues long. Germline assignment: CDR1 WSHSY and CDR2 SAAADI. Between the trimmed V and J ends, which lost 0 bases and 5 bases, there was a span of 7 bases. This CDR3 reads CASSESEGETQYF. The CDR3 nucleotides read TGCGCCAGCAGTGAGTCTGAGGGGGAGACCCAGTACTTC.

This chain uses TRBV25-1 with TRBJ2-7; a possible D gene is TRBD1 (6 bases). The V and J ends lost 5 bases and 0 bases respectively, with 14 bases between them. Germline loops: CDR1 MGHDK, CDR2 SYGVNS. The CDR3 length is 15 residues. The CDR3 bases are TGTGCCAGCAGTACCCCCCAGGGGAGCTCCTACGAGCAGTACTTC. The encoded protein is CASSTPQGSSYEQYF.

J is TRBJ2-1 and V is TRBV6-4; TRBD2 matches at 12 bases. The V gene end was trimmed by 5 bases and the J gene end by 5 bases; junction bases not matched to a gene: 7. CDR1 MRHNA and CDR2 SNTAGT come from the germline V gene. This CDR3 has 16 residues. CDR3 residues: CASSPSSGRANNEQFF. CDR3 coding DNA: TGTGCCAGCAGTCCCTCTAGCGGGAGGGCCAACAATGAGCAGTTCTTC.